This record concerns one T cell receptor (beta chain) sequence. The data originate from a study of shared T cell receptors in the human thymus. Produced via immunoSEQ multiplex PCR; TCRdb's table is partial and in-frame only. The data contain 700,000 or so clones, around 85% of them seen just once; the ten biggest clones take up roughly 0.01%. These records were also assigned to another study, of human thymus T cells. This second study says: Obtained as resections during corrective heart surgery, the thymus tissue was then studied.

The receptor was derived from a girl less than two years old with a congenital heart defect. The specimen was thymocytes.

Here the CDR3 reads CASRSPGTGALSGGYTF. CDR3 DNA sequence: TGTGCCAGCAGGTCCCCCGGGACAGGGGCCCTTAGTGGTGGCTACACCTTC. The chain has TRBV27 and TRBJ1-2; TRBD1 matches 10 bases. Germline CDR1 and CDR2: MNHEY and SMNVEV (reference sequence). CDR3 length equals 17 residues. The junction had 17 bases not matched to a gene; V was cut back by 6 bases and J by 7 bases.